This T cell receptor beta chain was captured in a study of shared clonotypes between healthy human individuals. Regarding the study as a whole: Between a handful of donors, naive CD4 clonotypes were shared at a level of around 5.1%. Generally, estimated richness proved larger in naive subsets than it did in memory subsets.

CD4+ cell separation produced CD45RA+ naive and CD45RA-negative memory subsets. Trimming cost V 5 bases and J 2 bases; bases outside gene matches: 4. The CDR3 consists of 14 residues. Germline CDR1 SGHTA, CDR2 FQGNSA. In regard to this clone: The antigen remains undetermined. At the DNA level, this CDR3 is encoded by other sequences in the same sample as well.

TCRdb keeps only in-frame clones here, not all; method: immunoSEQ multiplex PCR. This sample yields roughly 2.6 million clones, of which roughly nine tenths are seen a single time; around 0.14% belongs to the top ten. The genes are TRBV7-2 and TRBJ2-5, with 8 bases lining up with TRBD2. The receptor comes from a man aged 18-30 years in good health. Sequencing was carried out using naive CD4+ T cells sorted from blood. Subset here: CD45RA+ positively selected. The CDR3 protein is CASSLSGVQETQYF. Written as DNA, the CDR3 is TGTGCCAGCAGCCTTAGCGGGGTACAAGAGACCCAGTACTTC.